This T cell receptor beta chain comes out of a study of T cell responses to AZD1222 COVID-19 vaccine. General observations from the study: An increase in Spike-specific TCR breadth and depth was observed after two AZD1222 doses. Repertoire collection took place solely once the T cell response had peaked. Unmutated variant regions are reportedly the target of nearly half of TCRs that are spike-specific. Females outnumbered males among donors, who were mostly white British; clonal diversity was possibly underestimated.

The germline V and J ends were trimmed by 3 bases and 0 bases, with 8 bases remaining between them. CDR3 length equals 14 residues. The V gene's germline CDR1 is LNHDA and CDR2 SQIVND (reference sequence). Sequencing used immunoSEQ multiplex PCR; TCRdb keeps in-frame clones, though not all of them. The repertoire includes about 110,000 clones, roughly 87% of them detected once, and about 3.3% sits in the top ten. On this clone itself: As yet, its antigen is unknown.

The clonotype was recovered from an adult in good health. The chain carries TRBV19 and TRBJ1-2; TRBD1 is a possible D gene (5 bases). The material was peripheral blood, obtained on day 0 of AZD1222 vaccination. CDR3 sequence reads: CASSIGRANYGYTF. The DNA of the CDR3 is TGTGCCAGTAGTATCGGCAGGGCTAACTATGGCTACACCTTC.